The rows below give T cell receptor beta chains drawn from one sample of a study of early T cells in non-severe SARS-CoV-2 infection. TCRdb re-called the 5' RACE reads through MiXCR, storing one row per CDR3 protein. In the table there are 50,000 to 60,000 distinct CDR3 sequences, approximately 6.2% of which are singletons. The material sequenced was whole blood. All receptors derive from an adult who was a healthcare worker with PCR-confirmed SARS-CoV-2 infection or an uninfected control (not recorded which). CDR3s include the opening cysteine and the closing phenylalanine or tryptophan. Fields, in order: CDR3 protein, CDR3 DNA, V gene, clone size, J gene, D gene. The D gene is left open where the match is weak. Size is omitted from some rows. Given values are once, few, many or a class for expanded clones.

CASSYAGGTEAFF	TGTGCCAGCAGTTATGCAGGGGGCACTGAAGCTTTCTTT	TRBV12-3/TRBV12-4	many	TRBJ1-1	TRBD1
CASSRTGPRTDTQYF	TGTGCCAGCAGCCGGACGGGACCACGCACAGATACGCAGTATTTT	TRBV7-2	-	TRBJ2-3	-
CASSSNRGQETQYF	TGTGCCAGCAGCTCTAACAGGGGCCAAGAGACCCAGTACTTC	TRBV7-2	many	TRBJ2-5	TRBD1
CASSLQHSGGITDTQYF	TGTGCCAGCAGTTTACAGCATAGCGGGGGGATCACAGATACGCAGTATTTT	TRBV7-2	many	TRBJ2-3	TRBD2
CASSDGVTTEAFF	TGTGCCAGCAGCGACGGGGTTACCACTGAAGCTTTCTTT	TRBV7-2	few	TRBJ1-1	-
CSARSFGQVASGANVLTF	TGCAGTGCTAGAAGTTTCGGACAGGTAGCTTCAGGGGCCAACGTCCTGACTTTC	TRBV20-1	-	TRBJ2-6	TRBD1
CASSVELAGTGELFF	TGTGCCAGCAGCGTCGAACTAGCGGGGACCGGGGAGCTGTTTTTT	TRBV9	few	TRBJ2-2	TRBD2
CASAGTSGGKSSYEQYF	TGTGCCAGCGCGGGGACTAGCGGGGGAAAAAGCTCCTACGAGCAGTACTTC	TRBV11-2	few	TRBJ2-7	TRBD2
CASSYGTVSGANVLTF	TGTGCCAGCAGTTACGGGACAGTCTCTGGGGCCAACGTCCTGACTTTC	TRBV6-6	-	TRBJ2-6	TRBD1
CSAGQDNYGYTF	TGCAGCGCAGGACAGGATAACTATGGCTACACCTTC	TRBV29-1	many	TRBJ1-2	TRBD1
CASSPGTYDFNEQFF	TGTGCCAGCAGTCCCGGGACTTACGATTTCAATGAGCAGTTCTTC	TRBV12-3/TRBV12-4	many	TRBJ2-1	-
CASSSPGTGFFGTQYF	TGTGCCAGCAGTTCCCCCGGGACAGGGTTTTTCGGGACCCAGTATTTC	TRBV28	once	TRBJ2-5	TRBD1
CASSQQGAMSSGEQYF	TGCGCCAGCAGCCAACAGGGGGCCATGAGTTCTGGCGAGCAGTACTTC	TRBV4-1	few	TRBJ2-7	TRBD1
CASSETRTGPGNTIYF	TGTGCCAGCAGCGAAACCAGGACAGGGCCTGGAAACACCATATATTTT	TRBV6-4	many	TRBJ1-3	TRBD1
CAWSQGPTNYGYTF	TGTGCCTGGAGTCAAGGACCGACTAACTATGGCTACACCTTC	TRBV30	few	TRBJ1-2	-
CASSLARKGLGQETQYF	TGTGCCAGCAGCTTAGCGCGAAAAGGGCTGGGACAAGAGACCCAGTACTTC	TRBV7-6	-	TRBJ2-5	-
CSVVLSRGNADQPQHF	TGCAGCGTTGTTCTTAGTCGGGGCAATGCAGATCAGCCCCAGCATTTT	TRBV29-1	many	TRBJ1-5	-
CSARGQSDNEQFF	TGCAGTGCTAGAGGACAGAGCGACAATGAGCAGTTCTTC	TRBV20-1	many	TRBJ2-1	-
CASRTGGTDTQYF	TGCGCCAGCAGGACGGGGGGCACAGATACGCAGTATTTT	TRBV5-1	many	TRBJ2-3	-
CASSLVARASGGTEAFF	TGTGCCAGCAGCTTAGTCGCCAGGGCCTCTGGGGGCACTGAAGCTTTCTTT	TRBV7-6	many	TRBJ1-1	-
CASNGDGWAGELFF	TGCGCCAGCAATGGGGACGGATGGGCCGGGGAGCTGTTTTTT	TRBV5-1	many	TRBJ2-2	-
CATSTAVGNQPQHF	TGCGCCACCTCGACGGCGGTAGGAAATCAGCCCCAGCATTTT	TRBV10-1	-	TRBJ1-5	-